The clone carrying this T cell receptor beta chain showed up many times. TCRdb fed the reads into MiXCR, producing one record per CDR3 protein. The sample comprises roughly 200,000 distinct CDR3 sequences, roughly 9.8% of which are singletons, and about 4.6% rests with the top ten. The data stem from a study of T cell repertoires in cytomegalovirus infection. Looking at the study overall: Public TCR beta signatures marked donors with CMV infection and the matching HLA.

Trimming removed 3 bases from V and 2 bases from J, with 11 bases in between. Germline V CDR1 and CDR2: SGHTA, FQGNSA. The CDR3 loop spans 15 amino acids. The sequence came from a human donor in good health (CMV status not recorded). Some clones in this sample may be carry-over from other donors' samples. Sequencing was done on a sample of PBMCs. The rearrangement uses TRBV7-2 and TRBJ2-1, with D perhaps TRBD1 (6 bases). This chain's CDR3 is CASSFRGRAYNEQFF. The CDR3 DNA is TGTGCCAGCAGCTTCAGGGGTCGAGCCTACAATGAGCAGTTCTTC.